The text below deals with one T cell receptor (beta chain). This receptor's antigen is unknown. Base quality data are lacking; no much larger clone is found one base away. The cohort consisted of approximately 670 healthy bone marrow donors. At the time of sampling, every cohort member was nominally healthy, though immune exposures that went unrecorded were likely present. The donor was CMV seronegative and was included in the group of approximately 350 seronegative cohort members. A peripheral blood sample was provided by each donor, and peripheral blood mononuclear cells were used for TCR beta sequencing. The Qiagen DNeasy Blood Extraction Kit was used to extract genomic DNA from the blood cell samples. Library method: the immunoSEQ multiplex PCR assay. For the multiplex PCR, a mixture combining 60 forward primers for TCR Vbeta segments and 13 reverse primers for TCR Jbeta segments was used. A multiplex PCR assay on genomic DNA amplified the CDR3 region of rearranged TCR beta genes. The amplified TCR beta libraries were sequenced on the Illumina HiSeq System as 87-base-pair reads. Regarding the original processing steps: A later analysis tallied around 87 million unique TCR beta chains across the 550 to 850 repertoires, and around 10 million of those chains were shared by two or more donors. Raw reads were error-corrected and collapsed into unique sequences with a nearest-neighbor algorithm that merged closely related sequences to remove PCR and sequencing errors. V, D and J gene segments were assigned by aligning CDR3 sequences to IMGT reference sequences. For a sequence to be retained, a match of at least six nucleotides to both a V gene segment and a J gene segment was required. Rearrangements were called productive when the CDR3 lacked stop codons and stayed in frame with V and J; all others were non-productive. Following IMGT convention, CDR3 was defined as the stretch from the second conserved V-encoded cysteine to the conserved J-encoded phenylalanine. In an earlier analysis of approximately 590 of the donors, sequences lacking an unambiguous match to a single V gene segment were excluded. In an earlier analysis of almost 600 of the donors, a V segment was called functional when productive rearrangements were above 56.7%, and segregating when the standard deviation between donors exceeded 5%. A statistical classification framework was built for diagnosing cytomegalovirus status from the catalog of TCR beta chain sequences. V and J gene assignment, in a later analysis, came from comparing TCR nucleotide sequences with IMGT/GENE-DB human TR gene sequences. A later analysis assigned CDR3 sequences and most-parsimonious VDJ recombination scenarios with the TCRdist pipeline. In a later analysis, every TCR beta chain was defined by the combination of its CDR3 amino acid sequence and its V-gene family, and reads without a unique V-gene family were dropped. As a way to deal with suspected cross-contamination and a sequencing artifact, a later analysis dropped approximately 570 nucleotide sequences that were highly shared and had low generation probability. In a later analysis, a clonal expansion index for each public chain was calculated from normalized within-repertoire ranks of inferred template counts. In a later analysis, generation probabilities were computed with a VDJ recombination model fitted to out-of-frame rearrangements, and the resulting probabilities were checked against IGoR. Hypergeometric tests were used in a later analysis to score TCR-TCR, TCR-HLA and TCR-CMV co-occurrence, with a repertoire-size bias correction applied to the TCR pairs. False discovery rates were estimated in a later analysis by permuting HLA or CMV assignments 20 times. In a later analysis, co-occurring TCRs were grouped using DBSCAN, with TCRdist sequence similarity added in when clustering inside HLA-allele-positive subsets. Repertoires with fewer than 30,000 or more than 120,000 public chains, plus five repertoires with anomalous nucleotide sharing, were excluded from co-occurrence clustering. TCRdb limited this immuneACCESS table to in-frame rearrangements with V and J called. A share of clones is missing; checked studies link under half to unresolved V genes, and the rest is unexplained. The V and J calls and clone size come from that table; D and trimming were worked out from the DNA. The sample table contains approximately 180,000 clones; only one count was recorded for under 90% of them. The top ten clones comprise around 5% of the sample.

These data belong to a study of cytomegalovirus exposure and HLA in healthy donors (dated by TCRdb to 2015 to 2018). Some background on the complete study: An earlier analysis of some 550 of the donors reported roughly 270 Gb of sequence data and some 100 million unique TCR beta sequences from about 200 million T cells. Approximately 310 gigabases of sequencing data and tens of millions of unique TCR sequences were included in an early release covering 550 to 650 HLA-typed donors. Of the roughly 400 genotyped donors, less than 90% were placed in the genetic ancestry cluster associated with self-reported Caucasian donors. The study aimed to test whether signatures of past pathogen exposure could be identified by cataloging public T cell receptors. The T cell repertoires of 666 subjects were profiled by immunosequencing and related to cytomegalovirus serostatus. In addition to the first cohort of 666 subjects, a separate validation cohort of 120 different subjects was used. To predict cytomegalovirus infection status, the study combined high-throughput TCR immunosequencing, statistical association of individual TCRs with disease status, and machine learning. In a later analysis, previously published TCR beta repertoires from 670 or so donors were re-analyzed and high-resolution HLA genotyping was added so that TCR occurrence patterns could be studied. In the later analysis, no new phenotypic data were used to find candidate immune exposures; instead, reliance was placed on TCR beta sequences and their occurrence across donors. An earlier analysis of 450 to 750 of the donors used high-throughput TCR beta sequencing to judge whether each TCR beta V gene segment behaved as functional or pseudogenic. Donor age, sex, ethnicity and CMV serostatus were compiled alongside the repertoire data. A later genetic analysis used genome-wide SNP genotypes for about 65% of the 666 donors, treating that subset as a discovery cohort. All discovery cohort repertoires had been generated using a single sequencing platform. HLA typing included class I and class II loci at four-digit resolution. Typing coverage varied by locus: about 620-630 donors for A, B, C, DRB1 and DQB1; 500 to 550 for DQA1; approximately 610 for DPA1; fewer than 480 for DPB1. Four or five DR-DQ haplotypes were treated as single units for association and clustering because of strong linkage in the cohort. Among roughly 400 genotyped donors of the cohort, an average of roughly 230,000 unique TCR beta nucleotide sequences was sequenced per donor, of which roughly 17% were non-productive.

Overall study results and their limits: The authors suggested that the approach could potentially be extended to other disease states and immunological phenotypes. An association between a missense DCLRE1C variant and V-gene and J-gene trimming of TCR beta chains was found in a later genetic analysis and replicated in an independent cohort. Roughly uniform sequencing depth across donors was assumed in presence/absence analyses, although this assumption may not hold. A total of 150 to 200 TCR beta chains were listed by the study as associated with cytomegalovirus. When HLA alleles, especially DR and DQ, strongly co-occurred, attributing TCR associations to individual alleles was difficult. The classifier was reported to diagnose cytomegalovirus status with high specificity and sensitivity in both the original cohort and the validation cohort. While some public TCRs were present in many individuals, most TCR sequences turned up only very rarely across donors. Only TCR beta chains were sequenced in this cohort, and the absence of alpha or paired-chain data limited detectable features. A few of the identified cytomegalovirus-associated TCR beta chains were confirmed in vitro to be specific for cytomegalovirus antigens. The only immune exposure information available for the cohort was CMV serostatus. A group of highly shared sequence variants was considered likely to be a technical artifact of the sequencing pipeline. Linkage disequilibrium might explain the correlated functional status among segregating V segments, but an unknown experimental factor could not be excluded. Because some donors lacked HLA typing at each locus, the association tests relied only on the typed subset. A later analysis found that TCR association rates varied across HLA loci, with DRB1 alleles showing the most associated TCRs and HLA-C alleles the fewest. According to a later analysis, parvovirus B19, influenza, CMV and Epstein-Barr virus appeared linked to several top co-occurrence clusters. In an earlier analysis of around 500 of the donors, most TCR beta V segments appeared in productive rearrangements about 90% or about 30% of the time, broadly matching IMGT annotations. In a later analysis, most CMV-associated TCR beta chains were found to appear HLA-restricted, with HLA associations seemingly driven largely by CMV exposure. A further reported finding was that TCR beta sequences accurately predicted the HLA-A and HLA-B alleles for most subjects in the first cohort. Because counts were too low, 15 to 20 rarely observed V segments, including chromosome 9 orphons, were left out of the earlier analysis of a few hundred of the donors. A later analysis found that HLA-associated TCR beta chains were more clonally expanded and had lower generation probabilities than equally common non-associated chains. In a later analysis, some 17,000 TCR beta sequences were associated with specific HLA alleles at a false discovery rate of 0.05. A later genetic analysis reported fewer N-insertions in productive TCRs among donors in an Asian-associated ancestry cluster than the roughly 620-donor mean.

The sequence derives from a man aged 18 to 30 in good health and CMV-seronegative. Sequencing was performed on PBMCs.

The CDR3 has the sequence CSAGKGFPSYEQYF. The DNA reads TGCAGCGCGGGGAAGGGATTCCCATCCTACGAGCAGTACTTC. The chain uses TRBV29-1 and TRBJ2-7; TRBD2 is a weak D gene call, 5 bases matching. Taken from cysteine to phenylalanine, the CDR3 has 14 residues. Only the CDR3 DNA stays, 42 bases, in frame from base 1. The trim is 7 bases for V and 1 base for J, with a gap of 17 bases between the germline ends. The germline V gene gives CDR1 as SQVTM and CDR2 as ANQGSEA.